The T cell receptor (beta chain) described here comes from a study of T cells in Graves' hyperthyroidism and ophthalmopathy. The CDR3 consists of 13 residues. Germline V gene lookup returns CDR1 SQVTM and CDR2 ANQGSEA. V lost 3 bases and J 0 bases, leaving 9 bases between the germline ends. RNA transcripts were the template for amplifying TCR beta CDR3 regions. The HTBI primer set served for first-round RT-PCR of the TCR CDR3. TCRdb independently ran MiXCR on the multiplex PCR reads; one entry per CDR3 protein. This sample has some 320,000 distinct CDR3 sequences, with approximately 14% found just once.

This chain connects TRBV29-1 to TRBJ2-7; perhaps TRBD1 as D (5 bases). The receptor was isolated from a woman aged 40 to 50 with Graves' ophthalmopathy. Sequenced sample: blood. DNA for the CDR3: TGCAGCGTTGAGGACAATTACTCCTACGAGCAGTACTTC. Its protein product is CSVEDNYSYEQYF.